The sequence of this T cell receptor (beta chain) was determined in a study of CD8 T cells in ankylosing spondylitis. Study-wide points: As reported, disease-linked clones showed significant enrichment in matched ankylosing spondylitis synovial fluid. One TCR beta motif, made up of under ten highly homologous variants, appeared characteristic of ankylosing spondylitis blood.

One entry per CDR3 protein, called by TCRdb with MiXCR from the 5' RACE reads. The repertoire has fewer than 400,000 distinct CDR3 sequences, roughly 14% of them found once; the top ten carry around 1%. The table lists this clonotype with a few counts. Its specificity is not known. The V end was cut by 2 bases, the J end by 0 bases, with 13 bases between. The CDR3 has 15 residues. The germline CDR1 and CDR2 sequences are DFQATT and SNEGSKA (reference sequence). This chain uses TRBV20-1 with TRBJ2-5; no clear D gene. Source material: blood, either unsorted or a sorted T cell fraction (not recorded which). The TCR was taken from a male donor with ankylosing spondylitis or in good health (not recorded which). CDR3 sequence (DNA): TGCAGTGCTAGATCCGGATTTGAGAACCAAGAGACCCAGTACTTC. It specifies CSARSGFENQETQYF.